This record concerns one TCR beta chain sequence. The record originates from a study of blood T cell repertoires in COVID-19. About the research overall: Whether acute or convalescent, the COVID-19 samples came from the United States, Italy and Spain. Nucleic acid was either cDNA or gDNA, and it came from T cells, B-cell-depleted T cells, or PBMCs.

V shed 6 bases and J 7 bases; nucleotides not matched to a gene: 10. The germline gives CDR1 MNHEY, CDR2 SVGAGI. The CDR3 has 15 amino acids. As handled by the study authors: Estimation of nucleated cell counts relied on the amplification of reference gene primers. Measured with immunoSEQ multiplex PCR; TCRdb has only the in-frame clones, and not every one. V and J calls and clone size are those listed in that table; D and trimming were worked out from the DNA. The data contain 100,000 or so clones, around 90% of them singletons. This chain links TRBV6-5 with TRBJ2-2; TRBD1 matches at 8 bases. The sequencing input was peripheral blood. This TCR was recovered from an older woman with acute or convalescent COVID-19. The CDR3 DNA reads TGTGCCAGCAGGTCGGCACAGGGGGATAGCGGGGAGCTGTTTTTT. Its protein is CASRSAQGDSGELFF.